The 20 T cell receptor beta chains below all came from one sample that was sequenced in a study of blood T cell repertoires in COVID-19. The table came from immunoSEQ multiplex PCR; TCRdb's copy has only in-frame clones and leaves some out. The data show some 200,000 clones, around four fifths seen once. The specimen sequenced was peripheral blood. The receptors originated from an older woman with COVID-19, enrolled during active disease.

The chain has TRBV2 and TRBJ1-2, with 7 bases fitting TRBD1. The CDR3 loop spans 13 amino acids. Trimming cost V 9 bases and J 8 bases; bases outside gene matches: 12. Germline loops: CDR1 SNHLY, CDR2 FYNNEI. In DNA form, the CDR3 reads TGTGCCAGTTCGCCGGGACAGTTGTTCGGCTACACCTTC. This sequence encodes CASSPGQLFGYTF.

The chain is built from TRBV12-3 or TRBV12-4 and TRBJ2-5; 8 bases are shared with TRBD2. V was pared by 5 bases and J by 4 bases, with 3 bases of the junction left unmatched. This CDR3 has 13 amino acids. The CDR3 reads CASSIGGGETQYF. The CDR3 nucleotides read TGTGCCAGCAGTATCGGGGGGGGAGAGACCCAGTACTTC.

There are a few counts of this clone. V usage is TRBV25-1 and J usage is TRBJ1-1, with D possibly TRBD1 on 6 matching bases. The V end lost 4 bases, the J end lost 3 bases, and 15 bases lay between the germline ends. In germline, CDR1 is MGHDK, CDR2 SYGVNS. The CDR3 contains 15 residues. DNA for the CDR3: TGTGCCAGCAGTGGCTCAAGGGGGAGGGACACTGAAGCTTTCTTT. Protein product: CASSGSRGRDTEAFF.

The chain uses TRBV11-3 and TRBJ2-3; D is possibly TRBD2 (5 bases). The germline CDR1 and CDR2 sequences are SGHNT and YENEEA. This CDR3 is built from 13 residues. V shed 4 bases and J shed 5 bases, with 10 bases lying between them. The CDR3 DNA reads TGTGCCAGCAGCTCGGGGTTTAGAGATACGCAGTATTTT. The encoded protein is CASSSGFRDTQYF.

The V gene is TRBV3-1 (or the pseudogene TRBV3-2), the J gene TRBJ2-7; 8 bases fit TRBD1. The CDR3 totals 16 residues. CDR1 and CDR2 (germline): LGHDT, YNNKEL (reference sequence). Trimming at V came to 2 bases and at J to 2 bases, leaving 8 bases not matched to a gene. CDR3 bases: TGTGCCAGCAGCCAATACGGGACAGGTGGGGCCTACGAGCAGTACTTC. Amino acid sequence: CASSQYGTGGAYEQYF.

The table lists this clone with a few counts. The chain combines TRBV6-5 with TRBJ2-3; 11 bases are a match to TRBD1. Germline V gives CDR1 MNHEY, CDR2 SVGAGI. V gave up 6 bases and J gave up 2 bases; unmatched junction bases: 4. This CDR3 is built from 15 residues. DNA of the CDR3: TGTGCCAGCAGGACGGGACAGGGGGTCACAGATACGCAGTATTTT. As protein: CASRTGQGVTDTQYF.

This clone was detected a few times. This CDR3 reads CASSLQGGEGSPLHF. CDR3 coding DNA: TGCGCCAGCAGCTTGCAAGGGGGTGAGGGTTCACCCCTCCACTTT. The chain couples TRBV5-1 to TRBJ1-6; D may be TRBD1 (6 bases). V shed 1 base and J shed 9 bases, with 14 bases lying between them. This CDR3 has 15 residues. Germline CDR1 and CDR2: SGHRS and YFSETQ.

This chain connects TRBV13 to TRBJ2-2, with D perhaps matching TRBD2 (6 bases). The CDR3 runs to 15 residues. The V and J ends lost 4 bases and 4 bases respectively, with 13 bases between them. The V gene's germline CDR1 is PRHDT and CDR2 FYEKMQ (reference sequence). The chain's CDR3 is CASSSTGVGTGELFF. The CDR3 bases are TGTGCCAGCAGCTCAACGGGGGTGGGCACCGGGGAGCTGTTTTTT.

The chain has TRBV7-2 and TRBJ2-3; TRBD2 is a possible D gene (5 bases). CDR1 is SGHTA and CDR2 is FQGNSA in the germline V gene. The CDR3 sequence is 13 residues long. The V and J ends lost 2 bases and 4 bases respectively, with 7 bases between them. Here the CDR3 DNA reads TGTGCCAGCAGCTTAAGGAGGCCAGATACGCAGTATTTT. Translated, it gives CASSLRRPDTQYF.

The genes are TRBV15 and TRBJ2-4; no clear D gene. Germline V lookup: CDR1 LNHNV, CDR2 YYDKDF (reference sequence). Trimming pared 3 bases from V and 5 bases from J, leaving 5 bases between. This CDR3 has 12 residues. The CDR3 coding sequence is TGTGCCACCAGCAGGTCGGAAAACATTCAGTACTTC. Its protein is CATSRSENIQYF.

J is TRBJ1-1 and V is TRBV29-1; TRBD1 matches 9 bases. CDR1 SQVTM and CDR2 ANQGSEA come from the germline V gene. V shed 4 bases, J shed 1 base, and the junction held 4 bases outside the gene matches. This CDR3 spans 14 amino acids. For the CDR3, the DNA is TGCAGCGTTGCCTCACAGGGGGCGAACACTGAAGCTTTCTTT. It is translated as CSVASQGANTEAFF.

This sequence joins TRBV7-8 and TRBJ2-2; the D gene is possibly TRBD1 (5 bases). Germline V gene data show CDR1 as SGHVS and CDR2 as FQNEAQ. The length of the CDR3 is 14 residues. V lost 1 base and J 7 bases, leaving 10 bases between the germline ends. In DNA, the CDR3 is TGTGCCAGCAGCTTAGTTTCTAGGGGCGGGGAGCTGTTTTTT. This translates into CASSLVSRGGELFF.

This clone was seen only once. The chain carries TRBV24-1 and TRBJ2-3; D possibly corresponds to TRBD2 (5 bases). The CDR3 has 14 amino acids. The V gene's germline CDR1 is KGHDR and CDR2 SFDVKD. The V end was cut by 10 bases, the J end by 6 bases, with 19 bases between. The CDR3 region is CATGTRTEVDTQYF. CDR3 DNA sequence: TGTGCCACTGGAACCCGGACTGAAGTGGATACGCAGTATTTT.

This clone appeared a few times. The CDR3 DNA reads TGTGCCAGCAGCAGGAGGACAGGGCACGAGCAGTACGTC. It translates to CASSRRTGHEQYV. This chain links TRBV5-6 with TRBJ2-7; 8 bases fit TRBD1. The CDR3 is 13 residues long. The germline V gene encodes CDR1 SGHDT and CDR2 YYEEEE. Unmatched junction bases numbered 5, after V lost 4 bases and J lost 5 bases.

V gene TRBV28 combines with J gene TRBJ2-3, with 7 bases aligning to TRBD2. Germline V gives CDR1 MDHEN, CDR2 SYDVKM. The CDR3 length is 15 residues. The V gene end was trimmed by 6 bases and the J gene end by 3 bases; junction bases not matched to a gene: 9. CDR3 protein: CASSRGLGSTDTQYF. Here the CDR3 DNA reads TGTGCCAGCAGCCGAGGACTAGGTAGTACAGATACGCAGTATTTT.

CDR3 sequence: CASGLEWGLTEAFF. The CDR3 region has the DNA TGCGCCAGCGGATTGGAATGGGGCCTGACTGAAGCTTTCTTT. The chain recombines TRBV5-1 with TRBJ1-1; tentative D call: TRBD1 (5 bases). There are 14 residues in the CDR3. Germline values: CDR1 SGHRS, CDR2 YFSETQ. V shed 7 bases and J shed 5 bases, with 18 bases lying between them.

The rearrangement links TRBV9 to TRBJ2-5; 8 bases fit TRBD1. The CDR3 extends over 13 amino acids. Germline V lookup: CDR1 SGDLS, CDR2 YYNGEE. V lost 4 bases and J lost 6; bases outside the gene matches: 5. The CDR3 loop reads CASSPRTGKTQYF. CDR3 sequence (DNA): TGTGCCAGCAGCCCTCGGACAGGGAAGACCCAGTACTTC.

The chain carries TRBV4-1 and TRBJ2-2; 7 nucleotides line up with TRBD1. CDR3 length: 17 amino acids. The V gene end was trimmed by 2 bases and the J gene end by 7 bases; junction bases not matched to a gene: 13. Germline V CDR1 and CDR2: MGHRA, YSYEKL. The CDR3 region is CASSQPGDRVYHGELFF. CDR3 nucleotides: TGCGCCAGCAGCCAACCGGGTGACAGGGTATATCACGGGGAGCTGTTTTTT.

The chain carries TRBV28 and TRBJ2-7; D not certain. The germline V gene encodes CDR1 MDHEN and CDR2 SYDVKM. The ends were cut back, 7 bases at V and 2 bases at J, with 9 bases in the middle. This CDR3 is built from 12 residues. CDR3 bases: TGTGCCAGCACAGGTGTAGCCTACGAGCAGTACTTC. This encodes CASTGVAYEQYF.

The chain is built from TRBV6-2 or TRBV6-3 and TRBJ1-5; 7 bases align to TRBD1. Unmatched junction bases numbered 6, after V lost 5 bases and J lost 5 bases. This CDR3 has 14 residues. Germline V CDR1 and CDR2: MNHEY, SVGEGT. The CDR3 sequence is CASSLQGFDQPQHF. CDR3 bases: TGTGCCAGCAGTCTACAGGGGTTCGATCAGCCCCAGCATTTT.